This TCR beta chain was documented in a study of shared clonotypes between healthy human individuals. Repertoires were generated with immunoSEQ multiplex PCR, while TCRdb's copy carries only in-frame clones and drops some. The sample lists some 1.5 million clones; 95% to 99% were seen once. The CDR3 extends over 16 amino acids. Germline V lookup: CDR1 MDHEN, CDR2 SYDVKM. V was clipped by 5 bases and J by 3 bases; unmatched bases: 12. The rearrangement joins TRBV28 to TRBJ2-7; 8 nucleotides line up with TRBD2. The receptor's source is a man aged 30 to 39 in good health. Sequencing was performed on naive CD4+ T cells sorted from blood. Subset here: CD45RA+ positively selected. The CDR3 DNA is TGTGCCAGCAGTCATCCGGGACTAGAAAGGAACTACGAGCAGTACTTC. As protein: CASSHPGLERNYEQYF.